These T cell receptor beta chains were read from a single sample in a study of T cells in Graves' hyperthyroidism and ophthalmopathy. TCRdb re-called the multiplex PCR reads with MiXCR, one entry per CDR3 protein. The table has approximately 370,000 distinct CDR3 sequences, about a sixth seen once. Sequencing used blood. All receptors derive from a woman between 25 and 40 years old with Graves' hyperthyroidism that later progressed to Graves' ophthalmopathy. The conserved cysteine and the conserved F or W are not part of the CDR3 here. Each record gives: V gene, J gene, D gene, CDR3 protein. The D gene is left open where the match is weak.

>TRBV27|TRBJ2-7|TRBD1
ASSLGQGVHYEQY
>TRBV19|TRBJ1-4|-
ASNALDSRNEKLF
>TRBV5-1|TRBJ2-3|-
ASSLGLDPRVDTQY
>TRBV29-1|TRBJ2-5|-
SVAVLVQTQY
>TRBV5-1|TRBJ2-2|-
ASSLEPTGELF
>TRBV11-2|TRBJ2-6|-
ASSLELGVSGANVLT
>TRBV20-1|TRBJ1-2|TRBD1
SARDRRQGNYGYT
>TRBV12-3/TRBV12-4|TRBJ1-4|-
ASSLAGNEKLF
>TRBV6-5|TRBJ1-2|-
ASSYSAGHLFNYGYT
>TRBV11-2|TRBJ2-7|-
ASSLGTDSTTQY
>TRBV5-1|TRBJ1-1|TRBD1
ASSLSGTENTEAF
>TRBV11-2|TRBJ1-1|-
ASSLGMTEAF
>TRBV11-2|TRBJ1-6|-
ACSSWARESPLH
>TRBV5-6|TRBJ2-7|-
ASSLGGGSSEQY